This T cell receptor (beta chain) was obtained from a study of tumor-infiltrating lymphocytes in oesophageal squamous cell carcinoma (dated by TCRdb to 2016 to 2018). The CDR3 numbers 15 residues from cysteine through phenylalanine. Of all the DNA, just the CDR3 is kept, 45 bases in frame from base 1. CDR1 and CDR2, looked up from the germline V gene, are SGHTA and FQGNSA. Turning to this clonotype: Its antigen remains unidentified. Within one base of it there is no much larger clone, and no base qualities were kept.

The protocol used for the library was PCR. Reads for this sample came from an Illumina HiSeq 2000. Starting from the raw public reads, TCRdb applied fastp trimming at Q25, assembled clones with MiXCR and retained in-frame beta chains. Each CDR3 protein gets just one entry, which takes the most common genes and DNA from the rows behind it. The sample table records approximately 11,000 distinct CDR3 sequences; less than 65% of these occur just once. The top ten hold almost 25% of the sample. The chain is assembled from TRBV7-2 and TRBJ2-1, with TRBD1 tentatively as D gene (6 bases match). The closer fit of TRBJ2-7 to the DNA end suggests the J call may be wrong. Sequencing was carried out using esophageal tumor tissue. This receptor was identified in a male donor with esophageal squamous cell carcinoma. The sequence in DNA is TGTGCCAGCAGCTTAGGGGGTCAGGGGTACAATGAGCAGTACTTC. It specifies CASSLGGQGYNEQYF.